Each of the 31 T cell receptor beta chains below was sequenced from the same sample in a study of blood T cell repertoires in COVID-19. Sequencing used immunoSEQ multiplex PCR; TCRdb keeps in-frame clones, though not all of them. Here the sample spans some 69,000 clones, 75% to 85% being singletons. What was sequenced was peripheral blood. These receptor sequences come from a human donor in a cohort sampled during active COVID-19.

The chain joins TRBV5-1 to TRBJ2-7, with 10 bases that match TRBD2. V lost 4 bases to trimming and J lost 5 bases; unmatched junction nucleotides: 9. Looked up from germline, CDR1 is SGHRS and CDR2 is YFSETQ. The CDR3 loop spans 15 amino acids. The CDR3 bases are TGCGCCAGCAGCCTTATTAGCGGGAGGTCTCACGAGCAGTACTTC. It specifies CASSLISGRSHEQYF.

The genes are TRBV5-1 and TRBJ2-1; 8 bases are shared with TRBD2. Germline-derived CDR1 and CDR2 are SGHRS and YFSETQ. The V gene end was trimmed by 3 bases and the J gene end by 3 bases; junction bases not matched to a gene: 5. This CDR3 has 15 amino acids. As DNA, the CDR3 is TGCGCCAGCAGCTGGACCGGGACTAGCTACAATGAGCAGTTCTTC. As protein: CASSWTGTSYNEQFF. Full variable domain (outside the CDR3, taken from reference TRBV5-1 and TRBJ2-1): KAGVTQTPRYLIKTRGQQVTLSCSPISGHRSVSWYQQTPGQGLQFLFEYFSETQRNKGNFPGRFSGRQFSNSRSEMNVSTLELGDSALYLCASSWTGTSYNEQFFGPGTRLTVL.

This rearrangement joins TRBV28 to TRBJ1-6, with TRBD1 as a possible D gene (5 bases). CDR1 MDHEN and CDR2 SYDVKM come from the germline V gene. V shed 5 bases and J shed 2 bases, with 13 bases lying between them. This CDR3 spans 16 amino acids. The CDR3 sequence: CASSPPTGTYNSPLHF. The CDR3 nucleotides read TGTGCCAGCAGTCCTCCCACAGGAACCTATAATTCACCCCTCCACTTT.

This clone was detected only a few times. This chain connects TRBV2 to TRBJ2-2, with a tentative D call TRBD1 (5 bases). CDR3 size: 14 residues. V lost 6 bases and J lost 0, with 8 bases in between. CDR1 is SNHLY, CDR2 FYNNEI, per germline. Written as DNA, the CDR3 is TGTGCCAGCAGGGCACAGGCGAACACCGGGGAGCTGTTTTTT. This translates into CASRAQANTGELFF.

CDR3 sequence reads: CASSKGQGAQETQYF. The DNA for the CDR3 is TGTGCCAGTAGTAAGGGACAGGGAGCACAAGAGACCCAGTACTTC. The rearrangement uses TRBV19 and TRBJ2-5; TRBD1 matches 9 bases. CDR1 LNHDA and CDR2 SQIVND come from the germline V gene (reference sequence). This CDR3 contains 15 residues. With V trimmed by 4 bases and J by 2 bases, 5 bases remained unmatched.

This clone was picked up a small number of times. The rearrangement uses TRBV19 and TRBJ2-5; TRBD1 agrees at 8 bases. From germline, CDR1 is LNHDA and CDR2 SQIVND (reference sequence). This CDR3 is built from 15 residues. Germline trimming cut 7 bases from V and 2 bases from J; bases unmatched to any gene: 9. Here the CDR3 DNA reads TGTGCCAGTATCCCCGGGACAGGCAAACAAGAGACCCAGTACTTC. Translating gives CASIPGTGKQETQYF.

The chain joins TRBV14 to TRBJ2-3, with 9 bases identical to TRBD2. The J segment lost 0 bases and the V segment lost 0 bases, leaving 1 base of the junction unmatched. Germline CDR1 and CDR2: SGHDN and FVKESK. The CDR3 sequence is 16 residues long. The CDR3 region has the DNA TGTGCCAGCAGCCAAGAAGCGGGGGGAAGCACAGATACGCAGTATTTT. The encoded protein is CASSQEAGGSTDTQYF.

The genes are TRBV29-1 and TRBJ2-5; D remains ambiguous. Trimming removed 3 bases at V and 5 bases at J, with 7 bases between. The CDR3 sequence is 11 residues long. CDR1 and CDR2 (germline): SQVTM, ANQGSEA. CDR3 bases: TGCAGCGTTGATCAGATGGAGACCCAGTACTTC. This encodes CSVDQMETQYF. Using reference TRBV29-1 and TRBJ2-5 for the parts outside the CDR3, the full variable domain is SAVISQKPSRDICQRGTSLTIQCQVDSQVTMMFWYRQQPGQSLTLIATANQGSEATYESGFVIDKFPISRPNLTFSTLTVSNMSPEDSSIYLCSVDQMETQYFGPGTRLLVL.

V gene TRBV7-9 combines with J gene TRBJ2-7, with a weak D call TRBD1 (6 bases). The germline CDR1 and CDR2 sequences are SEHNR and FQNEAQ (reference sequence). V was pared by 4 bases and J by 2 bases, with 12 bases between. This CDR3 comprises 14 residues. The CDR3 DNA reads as TGTGCCAGCAGCTCTACCCAGGGGACCTACGAGCAGTACTTC. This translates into CASSSTQGTYEQYF. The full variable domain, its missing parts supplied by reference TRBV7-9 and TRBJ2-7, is DTGVSQNPRHKITKRGQNVTFRCDPISEHNRLYWYRQTLGQGPEFLTYFQNEAQLEKSRLLSDRFSAERPKGSFSTLEIQRTEQGDSAMYLCASSSTQGTYEQYFGPGTRLTVT.

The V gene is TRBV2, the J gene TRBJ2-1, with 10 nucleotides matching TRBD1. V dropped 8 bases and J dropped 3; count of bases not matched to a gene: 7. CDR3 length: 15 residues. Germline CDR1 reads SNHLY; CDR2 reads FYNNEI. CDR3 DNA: TGTGCCAGCGGGGGGGGACAGGGGATCTACAATGAGCAGTTCTTC. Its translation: CASGGGQGIYNEQFF.

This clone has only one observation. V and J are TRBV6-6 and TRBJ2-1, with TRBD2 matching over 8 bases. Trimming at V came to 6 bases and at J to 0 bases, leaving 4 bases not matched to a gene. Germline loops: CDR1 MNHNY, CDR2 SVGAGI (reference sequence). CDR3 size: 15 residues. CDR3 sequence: CASSVSGSSYNEQFF. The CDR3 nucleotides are TGTGCCAGCAGCGTGAGCGGGAGCTCCTACAATGAGCAGTTCTTC.

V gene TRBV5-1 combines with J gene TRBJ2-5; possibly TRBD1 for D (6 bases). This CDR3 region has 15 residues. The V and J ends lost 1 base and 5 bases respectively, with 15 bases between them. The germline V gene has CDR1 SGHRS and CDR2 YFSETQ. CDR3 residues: CASSLSLTTGETQYF. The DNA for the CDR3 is TGCGCCAGCAGCTTGAGTTTAACTACAGGGGAGACCCAGTACTTC.

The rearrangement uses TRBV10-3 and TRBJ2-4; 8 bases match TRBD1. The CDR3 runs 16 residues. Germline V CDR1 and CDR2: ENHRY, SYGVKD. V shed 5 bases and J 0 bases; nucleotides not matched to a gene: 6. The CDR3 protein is CAISKGTGLAKNIQYF. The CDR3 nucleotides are TGTGCCATCAGTAAAGGGACAGGTTTAGCCAAAAACATTCAGTACTTC.

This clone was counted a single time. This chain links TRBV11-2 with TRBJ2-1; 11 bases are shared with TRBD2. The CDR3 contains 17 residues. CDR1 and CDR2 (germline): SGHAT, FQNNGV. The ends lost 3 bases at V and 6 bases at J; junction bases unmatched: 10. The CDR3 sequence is CASSFGPPGTSGNEQFF. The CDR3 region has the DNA TGTGCCAGCAGCTTCGGACCACCCGGGACTAGCGGCAATGAGCAGTTCTTC.

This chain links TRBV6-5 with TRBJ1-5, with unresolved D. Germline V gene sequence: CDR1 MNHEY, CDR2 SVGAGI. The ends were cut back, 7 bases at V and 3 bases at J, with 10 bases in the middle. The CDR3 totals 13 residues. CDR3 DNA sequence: TGTGCCAGCATAACCGGGAACAATCAGCCCCAGCATTTT. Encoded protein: CASITGNNQPQHF.

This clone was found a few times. DNA of the CDR3: TGTGCCAGCAGCGGTGGACTAGCGGGTGGATCCGGCGAGCAGTACTTC. Translating gives CASSGGLAGGSGEQYF. V gene TRBV11-2 combines with J gene TRBJ2-7; TRBD2 aligns across 11 bases. This CDR3 spans 16 amino acids. Germline assignment: CDR1 SGHAT and CDR2 FQNNGV. The V and J ends lost 5 bases and 6 bases, in that order; junction bases with no gene match: 12.

The CDR3 DNA sequence: TGTGCCAGCAGTTCGTCCAATGAGCAGTTCTTC. This gives the protein CASSSSNEQFF. The rearrangement links TRBV6-5 to TRBJ2-1; D is uncertain. V gave up 4 bases and J gave up 6 bases, with 4 bases separating them. The V gene's germline CDR1 is MNHEY and CDR2 SVGAGI. CDR3 length: 11 residues.

CDR3 sequence reads: CAWSAQGTSPLHF. In DNA, the CDR3 is TGTGCCTGGAGTGCTCAGGGAACTTCACCCCTCCACTTT. The chain combines TRBV30 with TRBJ1-6; D perhaps matches TRBD1 (5 bases). The CDR3 is made up of 13 amino acids. Trimming pared 1 base from V and 9 bases from J, leaving 10 bases between. In germline, CDR1 is GTSNPN, CDR2 SVGIG (reference sequence).

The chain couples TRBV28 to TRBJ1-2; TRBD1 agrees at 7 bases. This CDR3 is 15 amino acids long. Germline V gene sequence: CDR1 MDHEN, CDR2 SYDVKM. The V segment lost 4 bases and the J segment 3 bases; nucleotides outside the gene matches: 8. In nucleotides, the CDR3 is TGTGCCAGCAGTTCACGGACAGGCGCCTACTATGGCTACACCTTC. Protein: CASSSRTGAYYGYTF.

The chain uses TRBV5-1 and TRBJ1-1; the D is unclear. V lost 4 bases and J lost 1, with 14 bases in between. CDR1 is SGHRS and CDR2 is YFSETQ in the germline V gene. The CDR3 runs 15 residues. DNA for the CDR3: TGCGCCAGCAGCGTTGGTCACGGGGAGAACACTGAAGCTTTCTTT. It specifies CASSVGHGENTEAFF.

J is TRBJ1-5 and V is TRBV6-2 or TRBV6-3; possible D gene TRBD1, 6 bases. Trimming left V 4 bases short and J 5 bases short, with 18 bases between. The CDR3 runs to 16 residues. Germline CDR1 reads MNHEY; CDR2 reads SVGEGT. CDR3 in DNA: TGTGCCAGCAGTTCCCTACAGGGAGTTGTGGATCAGCCCCAGCATTTT. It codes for CASSSLQGVVDQPQHF.

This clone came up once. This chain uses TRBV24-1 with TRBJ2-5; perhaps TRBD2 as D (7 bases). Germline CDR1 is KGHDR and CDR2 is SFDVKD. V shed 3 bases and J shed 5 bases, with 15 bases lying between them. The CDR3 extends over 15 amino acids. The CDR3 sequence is CATSDPRGAGETQYF. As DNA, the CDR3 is TGTGCCACCAGTGATCCACGGGGGGCCGGGGAGACCCAGTACTTC.

The CDR3 DNA reads as TGCAGCGTGAGAGCGGGAGGGCAGGGAAATGAGCAGTTCTTC. This sequence encodes CSVRAGGQGNEQFF. This sequence joins TRBV29-1 and TRBJ2-1; 10 bases match TRBD2. V was clipped by 6 bases and J by 7 bases; unmatched bases: 9. CDR3 size: 14 residues. Germline V gives CDR1 SQVTM, CDR2 ANQGSEA.

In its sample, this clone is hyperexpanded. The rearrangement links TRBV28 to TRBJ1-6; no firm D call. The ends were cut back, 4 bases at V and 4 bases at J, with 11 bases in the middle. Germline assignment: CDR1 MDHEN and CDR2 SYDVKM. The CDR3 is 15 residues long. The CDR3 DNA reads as TGTGCCAGCAGTTCGGGGTCCCAATATAATTCACCCCTCCACTTT. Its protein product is CASSSGSQYNSPLHF.

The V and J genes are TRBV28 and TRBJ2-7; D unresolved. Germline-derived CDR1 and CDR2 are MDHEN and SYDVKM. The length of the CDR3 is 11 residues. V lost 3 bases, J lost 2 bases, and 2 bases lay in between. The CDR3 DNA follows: TGTGCCAGCAGTTTCACCTACGAGCAGTACTTC. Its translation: CASSFTYEQYF. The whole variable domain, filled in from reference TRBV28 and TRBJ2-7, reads DVKVTQSSRYLVKRTGEKVFLECVQDMDHENMFWYRQDPGLGLRLIYFSYDVKMKEKGDIPEGYSVSREKKERFSLILESASTNQTSMYLCASSFTYEQYFGPGTRLTVT.

CDR3 DNA sequence: TGTGCCAGCAGCTTGCTGGGGGCGGAAGGAAACACCATATATTTT. It specifies CASSLLGAEGNTIYF. The V gene is TRBV5-8, the J gene TRBJ1-3, with a weak D call TRBD1 (6 bases). Trimming cost V 1 base and J 4 bases, with 12 bases left between them. Germline loops: CDR1 SGHTS, CDR2 YDEGEE. This CDR3 is 15 amino acids long.

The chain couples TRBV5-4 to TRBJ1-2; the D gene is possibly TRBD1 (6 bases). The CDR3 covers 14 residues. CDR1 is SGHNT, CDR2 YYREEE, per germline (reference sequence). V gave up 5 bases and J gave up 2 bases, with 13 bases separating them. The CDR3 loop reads CASSSGQRNYGYTF. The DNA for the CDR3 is TGTGCCAGCAGTTCTGGACAGAGAAACTATGGCTACACCTTC. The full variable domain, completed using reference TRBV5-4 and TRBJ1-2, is ETGVTQSPTHLIKTRGQQVTLRCSSQSGHNTVSWYQQALGQGPQFIFQYYREEENGRGNFPPRFSGLQFPNYSSELNVNALELDDSALYLCASSSGQRNYGYTFGSGTRLTVV.

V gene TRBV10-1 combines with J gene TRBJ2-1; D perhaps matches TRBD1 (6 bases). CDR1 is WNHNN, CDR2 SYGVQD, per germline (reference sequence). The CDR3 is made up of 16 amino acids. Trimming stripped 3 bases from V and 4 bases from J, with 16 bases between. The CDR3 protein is CASSECWTAVYNEQFF. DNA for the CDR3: TGCGCCAGCAGTGAATGCTGGACAGCTGTTTACAATGAGCAGTTCTTC.

The CDR3: CASSPRELNTEAFF. In DNA, the CDR3 is TGTGCCAGCAGTCCCCGGGAGCTGAACACTGAAGCTTTCTTT. J is TRBJ1-1 and V is TRBV6-2 or TRBV6-3; no reliable D call. V was trimmed by 5 bases and J by 0 bases, leaving 10 bases between them. Per germline, CDR1 MNHEY and CDR2 SVGEGT. This CDR3 spans 14 amino acids.

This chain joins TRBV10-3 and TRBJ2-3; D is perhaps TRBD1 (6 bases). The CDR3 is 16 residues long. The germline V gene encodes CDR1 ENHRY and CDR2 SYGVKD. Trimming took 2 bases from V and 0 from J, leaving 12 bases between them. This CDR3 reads CAISEQARGSTDTQYF. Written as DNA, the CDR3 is TGTGCCATCAGTGAGCAGGCCAGGGGAAGCACAGATACGCAGTATTTT.

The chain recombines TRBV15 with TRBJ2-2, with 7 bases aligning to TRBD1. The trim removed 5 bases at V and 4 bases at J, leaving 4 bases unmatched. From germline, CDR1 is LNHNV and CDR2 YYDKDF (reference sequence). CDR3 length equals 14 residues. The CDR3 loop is CATSRDSGTGELFF. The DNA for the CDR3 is TGTGCCACCAGCCGGGACAGTGGCACCGGGGAGCTGTTTTTT.